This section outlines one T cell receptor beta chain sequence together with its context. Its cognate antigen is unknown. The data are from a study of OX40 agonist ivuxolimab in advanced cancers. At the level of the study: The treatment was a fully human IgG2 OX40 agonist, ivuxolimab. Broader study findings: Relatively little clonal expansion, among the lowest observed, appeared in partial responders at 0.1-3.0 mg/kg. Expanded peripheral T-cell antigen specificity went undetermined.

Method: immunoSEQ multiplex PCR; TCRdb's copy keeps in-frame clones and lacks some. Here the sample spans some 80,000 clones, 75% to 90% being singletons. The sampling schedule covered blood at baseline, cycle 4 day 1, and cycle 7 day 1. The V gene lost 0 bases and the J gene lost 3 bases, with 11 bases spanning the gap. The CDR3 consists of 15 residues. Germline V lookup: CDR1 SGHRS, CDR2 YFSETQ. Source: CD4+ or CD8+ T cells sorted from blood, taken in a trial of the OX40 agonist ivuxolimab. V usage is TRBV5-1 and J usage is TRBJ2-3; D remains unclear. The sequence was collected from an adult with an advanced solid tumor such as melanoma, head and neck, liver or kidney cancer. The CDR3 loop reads CASSLDGSMTDTQYF. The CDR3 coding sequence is TGCGCCAGCAGCTTGGACGGTAGCATGACAGATACGCAGTATTTT. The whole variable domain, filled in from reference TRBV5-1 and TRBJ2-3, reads KAGVTQTPRYLIKTRGQQVTLSCSPISGHRSVSWYQQTPGQGLQFLFEYFSETQRNKGNFPGRFSGRQFSNSRSEMNVSTLELGDSALYLCASSLDGSMTDTQYFGPGTRLTVL.